The rows below give T cell receptor beta chains drawn from one sample of a study of blood T cell repertoires in COVID-19. TCRdb's copy holds only in-frame clones and misses some; the assay was immunoSEQ multiplex PCR. The data show under 20,000 clones, roughly 93% seen once. Sequenced: peripheral blood. The receptors stem from a woman aged 45 to 65 with active COVID-19. CDR3s include the opening cysteine and the closing phenylalanine or tryptophan. The order of the fields is J gene, D gene, clone size, V gene, CDR3 protein, CDR3 DNA. The D gene is left open where the match is weak. Clone size appears in some rows only: once, few, many, or a class for an expanded clone.

J gene: TRBJ2-5
D gene: TRBD1
clone size: .
V gene: TRBV27
CDR3 protein: CASSPGTGGRETQYF
CDR3 DNA: TGTGCCAGCAGCCCCGGGACAGGGGGAAGAGAGACCCAGTACTTC

J gene: TRBJ2-3
D gene: TRBD1
clone size: .
V gene: TRBV24-1
CDR3 protein: CATSDDRGTSDTQYF
CDR3 DNA: TGTGCCACCAGTGATGACAGGGGGACTTCAGATACGCAGTATTTT

J gene: TRBJ1-1
D gene: .
clone size: .
V gene: TRBV19
CDR3 protein: CASSMQGLNTEAFF
CDR3 DNA: TGTGCCAGTAGTATGCAGGGGCTGAACACTGAAGCTTTCTTT

J gene: TRBJ2-1
D gene: TRBD1
clone size: .
V gene: TRBV5-1
CDR3 protein: CASSSGTGNEQFF
CDR3 DNA: TGCGCCAGCAGCTCCGGGACAGGGAATGAGCAGTTCTTC

J gene: TRBJ2-7
D gene: TRBD1
clone size: once
V gene: TRBV6-6
CDR3 protein: CASSSDRGFGEQYF
CDR3 DNA: TGTGCCAGCAGTTCCGACAGGGGGTTTGGCGAGCAGTACTTC

J gene: TRBJ2-2
D gene: TRBD2
clone size: .
V gene: TRBV5-1
CDR3 protein: CASSPRPAGGTGELFF
CDR3 DNA: TGCGCCAGCAGCCCCCGCCCAGCGGGGGGCACCGGGGAGCTGTTTTTT

J gene: TRBJ1-2
D gene: .
clone size: once
V gene: TRBV19
CDR3 protein: CASTHRGDAYGYTF
CDR3 DNA: TGTGCCAGTACCCACCGGGGGGACGCCTATGGCTACACCTTC

J gene: TRBJ2-1
D gene: TRBD2
clone size: .
V gene: TRBV2
CDR3 protein: CASCTGGSYNEQFF
CDR3 DNA: TGTGCCAGCTGTACGGGAGGCTCCTACAATGAGCAGTTCTTC

J gene: TRBJ1-2
D gene: .
clone size: .
V gene: TRBV5-6
CDR3 protein: CASSFPADYGYTF
CDR3 DNA: TGTGCCAGCAGCTTCCCGGCGGACTATGGCTACACCTTC

J gene: TRBJ2-1
D gene: .
clone size: .
V gene: TRBV27
CDR3 protein: CASSFGGRESNEQFF
CDR3 DNA: TGTGCCAGCAGTTTCGGGGGGCGGGAGAGCAATGAGCAGTTCTTC

J gene: TRBJ2-7
D gene: TRBD2
clone size: .
V gene: TRBV6-6
CDR3 protein: CASSPTSGRINEQYF
CDR3 DNA: TGTGCCAGCAGTCCTACTAGCGGGAGGATCAACGAGCAGTACTTC

J gene: TRBJ2-7
D gene: .
clone size: once
V gene: TRBV30
CDR3 protein: CAWSWGDSYEQYF
CDR3 DNA: TGTGCCTGGAGTTGGGGGGACTCCTACGAGCAGTACTTC

J gene: TRBJ2-7
D gene: TRBD1
clone size: .
V gene: TRBV3-1/TRBV3-2
CDR3 protein: CASSLNPDRGYEQYF
CDR3 DNA: TGTGCCAGCAGCCTTAACCCGGACAGGGGGTACGAGCAGTACTTC

J gene: TRBJ2-3
D gene: TRBD2
clone size: .
V gene: TRBV5-1
CDR3 protein: CASRLGTSGSADTQYF
CDR3 DNA: TGCGCCAGCAGACTCGGGACTAGCGGGAGTGCAGATACGCAGTATTTT

J gene: TRBJ2-2
D gene: .
clone size: .
V gene: TRBV6-6
CDR3 protein: CASTPNTGELFF
CDR3 DNA: TGTGCCAGCACCCCAAACACCGGGGAGCTGTTTTTT

J gene: TRBJ2-7
D gene: .
clone size: .
V gene: TRBV25-1
CDR3 protein: CASSEYGRYEQYF
CDR3 DNA: TGTGCCAGCAGTGAATATGGGAGGTACGAGCAGTACTTC

J gene: TRBJ2-3
D gene: .
clone size: .
V gene: TRBV9
CDR3 protein: CASSVVGASTDTQYF
CDR3 DNA: TGTGCCAGCAGCGTAGTAGGGGCTAGCACAGATACGCAGTATTTT

J gene: TRBJ2-6
D gene: .
clone size: .
V gene: TRBV5-1
CDR3 protein: CASSRQTTNSGANVLTF
CDR3 DNA: TGCGCCAGCAGCCGCCAAACTACAAACTCTGGGGCCAACGTCCTGACTTTC

J gene: TRBJ1-6
D gene: .
clone size: .
V gene: TRBV5-1
CDR3 protein: CASSFGEDSPLHF
CDR3 DNA: TGCGCCAGCAGCTTTGGAGAGGATTCACCCCTCCACTTT

J gene: TRBJ2-1
D gene: .
clone size: once
V gene: TRBV10-3
CDR3 protein: CAISESAGYNEQFF
CDR3 DNA: TGTGCCATCAGTGAGTCGGCAGGTTACAATGAGCAGTTCTTC

J gene: TRBJ2-7
D gene: TRBD2
clone size: .
V gene: TRBV18
CDR3 protein: CASSPLREGYEQYF
CDR3 DNA: TGTGCCAGCTCACCACTTAGGGAGGGGTACGAGCAGTACTTC

J gene: TRBJ1-2
D gene: TRBD1
clone size: .
V gene: TRBV10-3
CDR3 protein: CAISDGQGARTNYGYTF
CDR3 DNA: TGTGCCATCAGTGATGGGCAGGGGGCGAGGACTAACTATGGCTACACCTTC

J gene: TRBJ1-5
D gene: .
clone size: .
V gene: TRBV6-6
CDR3 protein: CASSYSGDSNQPQHF
CDR3 DNA: TGTGCCAGCAGTTACTCCGGGGATAGCAATCAGCCCCAGCATTTT

J gene: TRBJ1-1
D gene: TRBD1
clone size: .
V gene: TRBV29-1
CDR3 protein: CSATTGARAEAFF
CDR3 DNA: TGCAGCGCTACTACAGGGGCGAGGGCTGAAGCTTTCTTT

J gene: TRBJ2-1
D gene: .
clone size: .
V gene: TRBV4-2
CDR3 protein: CASSLSLPGNEQFF
CDR3 DNA: TGTGCCAGCAGCCTGTCGCTCCCGGGGAATGAGCAGTTCTTC

J gene: TRBJ1-2
D gene: .
clone size: .
V gene: TRBV20-1
CDR3 protein: CSATQGFGYTF
CDR3 DNA: TGCAGTGCTACTCAGGGGTTTGGCTACACCTTC

J gene: TRBJ2-1
D gene: TRBD2
clone size: .
V gene: TRBV11-3
CDR3 protein: CASSFSGRSNEQFF
CDR3 DNA: TGTGCCAGCAGCTTCAGCGGGAGGAGCAATGAGCAGTTCTTC